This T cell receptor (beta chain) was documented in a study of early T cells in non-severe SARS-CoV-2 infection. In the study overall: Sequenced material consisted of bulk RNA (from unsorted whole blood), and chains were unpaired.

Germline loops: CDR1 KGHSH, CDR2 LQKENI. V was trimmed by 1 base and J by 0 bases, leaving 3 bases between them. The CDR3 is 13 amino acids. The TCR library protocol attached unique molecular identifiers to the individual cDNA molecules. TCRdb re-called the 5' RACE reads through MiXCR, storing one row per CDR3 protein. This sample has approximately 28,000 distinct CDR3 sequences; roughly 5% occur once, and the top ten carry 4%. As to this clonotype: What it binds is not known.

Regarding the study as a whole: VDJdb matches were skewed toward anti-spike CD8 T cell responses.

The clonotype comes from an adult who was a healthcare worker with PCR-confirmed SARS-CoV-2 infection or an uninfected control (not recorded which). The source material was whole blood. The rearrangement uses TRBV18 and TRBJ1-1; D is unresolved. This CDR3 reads CASSPQLNTEAFF. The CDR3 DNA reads TGTGCCAGCTCACCACAGTTGAACACTGAAGCTTTCTTT.